These T cell receptor beta chains were read from a single sample in a study of cytomegalovirus exposure and HLA in healthy donors. Repertoires were generated with immunoSEQ multiplex PCR, while TCRdb's copy carries only in-frame clones and drops some. The sample consists of 110,000 or so clones, 70% to 80% of them appearing once. Sequencing used PBMCs. Receptors were obtained from a woman aged 30 to 39 in good health and CMV-seropositive. The CDR3 runs from the conserved cysteine through the conserved F or W. A D gene is named only where the DNA matches it firmly. Clone size is given for some rows only: seen once, a few or many times, or a class if the clone is expanded.

cdr3_nt: TGTGCCAGCAGCTTCAACACAGAGAATAACTATGGCTACACCTTC
cdr3_aa: CASSFNTENNYGYTF
clone_size: -
j_call: TRBJ1-2
d_call: -
v_call: TRBV5-6
cdr3_length: 15

cdr3_nt: TGCGCCAGCAGCTTGGACGGACAGGGCGGGGGTCAGCCCCAGCATTTT
cdr3_aa: CASSLDGQGGGQPQHF
clone_size: -
j_call: TRBJ1-5
d_call: TRBD1
v_call: TRBV5-1
cdr3_length: 16

cdr3_nt: TGTGCCAGCAGTTTGGAGGGGCGGGAGACCCAGTACTTC
cdr3_aa: CASSLEGRETQYF
clone_size: -
j_call: TRBJ2-5
d_call: -
v_call: TRBV28
cdr3_length: 13

cdr3_nt: TGTGCCAGCAGTGAGTCGGCTAGCGGGACCATCGAGCAGTACTTC
cdr3_aa: CASSESASGTIEQYF
clone_size: -
j_call: TRBJ2-7
d_call: TRBD2
v_call: TRBV2
cdr3_length: 15

cdr3_nt: TGTAGCGTCTTCTACAATGAGCAGTTCTTC
cdr3_aa: CSVFYNEQFF
clone_size: -
j_call: TRBJ2-1
d_call: -
v_call: TRBV20-1
cdr3_length: 10

cdr3_nt: TGTGCCAGCAGCGCGACTAGCGGGGGTGAGACCCAGTACTTC
cdr3_aa: CASSATSGGETQYF
clone_size: few
j_call: TRBJ2-5
d_call: TRBD2
v_call: TRBV11-2
cdr3_length: 14

cdr3_nt: TGTGCCACCAGCCCTCCGGGGGGACAGGGTTCATACGAGCAGTACTTC
cdr3_aa: CATSPPGGQGSYEQYF
clone_size: -
j_call: TRBJ2-7
d_call: TRBD1
v_call: TRBV15
cdr3_length: 16

cdr3_nt: TGTGCCAGCTCACCAGGAGGGACAGGGGGCAGTCAGCCCCAGCATTTT
cdr3_aa: CASSPGGTGGSQPQHF
clone_size: -
j_call: TRBJ1-5
d_call: TRBD1
v_call: TRBV18
cdr3_length: 16

cdr3_nt: TGTTCCAGCAGCGCCATCAGGGTCGAGCAGTACTTC
cdr3_aa: CSSSAIRVEQYF
clone_size: -
j_call: TRBJ2-7
d_call: -
v_call: TRBV7-9
cdr3_length: 12

cdr3_nt: TGTGCCAGCAGCGTAGATGTAAATGAAAAACTGTTTTTT
cdr3_aa: CASSVDVNEKLFF
clone_size: once
j_call: TRBJ1-4
d_call: -
v_call: TRBV9
cdr3_length: 13

cdr3_nt: TGTGCCAGTAGTCTACGTCAGGGGGCGAGGGGAAACACCATATATTTT
cdr3_aa: CASSLRQGARGNTIYF
clone_size: few
j_call: TRBJ1-3
d_call: TRBD1
v_call: TRBV19
cdr3_length: 16

cdr3_nt: TGCAGCGCCGGGAGCTCCTACAATGAGCAGTTCTTC
cdr3_aa: CSAGSSYNEQFF
clone_size: -
j_call: TRBJ2-1
d_call: -
v_call: TRBV29-1
cdr3_length: 12

cdr3_nt: TGCGCCAGCAGGGACAGGGGCTCCGATTACTCTGGAAACACCATATATTTT
cdr3_aa: CASRDRGSDYSGNTIYF
clone_size: -
j_call: TRBJ1-3
d_call: TRBD1
v_call: TRBV10-2
cdr3_length: 17

cdr3_nt: TGCGCCAGCAGCCAAGATGTGTGGTGGCAGGGCCATGGCTACACCTTC
cdr3_aa: CASSQDVWWQGHGYTF
clone_size: -
j_call: TRBJ1-2
d_call: -
v_call: TRBV4-1
cdr3_length: 16

cdr3_nt: TGTGCCAGTACCGCCGGGACACTTCCTAACTATGGCTACACCTTC
cdr3_aa: CASTAGTLPNYGYTF
clone_size: -
j_call: TRBJ1-2
d_call: -
v_call: TRBV19
cdr3_length: 15

cdr3_nt: TGTGCCAGCTCCCCCTCGGGTTACACGATGAACACTGAAGCTTTCTTT
cdr3_aa: CASSPSGYTMNTEAFF
clone_size: few
j_call: TRBJ1-1
d_call: -
v_call: TRBV18
cdr3_length: 16

cdr3_nt: TGTGCCAGCAGCTTTTTGGGGCAGGGCGGCTACACCTTC
cdr3_aa: CASSFLGQGGYTF
clone_size: -
j_call: TRBJ1-2
d_call: -
v_call: TRBV7-8
cdr3_length: 13

cdr3_nt: TGTGCCAGCAGTCCCCAACCCCGGGGCTACACCTTC
cdr3_aa: CASSPQPRGYTF
clone_size: few
j_call: TRBJ1-2
d_call: -
v_call: TRBV2
cdr3_length: 12